This T cell receptor beta chain appears in the sequencing data of a study of regulatory T cells in long-lasting Graves disease (dated by TCRdb to the early 2020s). Background on the whole study: Persistent Graves' disease meant more than 5 years of antithyroid drug treatment with TSH receptor autoantibodies that stayed positive. On average, persistent Graves' disease patients in the clinical cohort had been on antithyroid drugs for approximately ten years. TCR sequencing covered some 13 persistent and about 20 newly diagnosed Graves' disease patients, 33 samples in total. The study was conducted in China and was registered as a clinical trial. Patients with persistent Graves' disease were compared with patients with newly diagnosed Graves' disease using TCR sequencing and RNA sequencing of peripheral blood.

The CDR3 numbers 12 residues from cysteine through phenylalanine. CDR3 DNA only is kept here, 36 bases in frame from base 1. The CDR1 and CDR2 encoded by the germline V gene (reference sequence) are DFQATT and SNEGSKA. At the junction V is shortened by 3 bases and J by 5 bases; bases outside the gene matches: 2. Interpreted using the paper, the time point label stands for: persistent/refractory GD, antithyroid drugs over 5 years with positive TRAb. RNA was extracted from PBMCs in TRIzol for both TCR sequencing and RNA sequencing. The diagnosis of Graves' disease was made according to American Thyroid Association guidelines. Patients for the study were recruited at an endocrinology department in Xi'an, China. From each patient, around 9.3 milliliters of peripheral blood was collected into an EDTA anticoagulant tube. Ficoll Paque Plus density gradient separation was used to isolate PBMCs, and no additional T cell sorting was done. An Agilent 2100 Bioanalyzer and agarose gel were used to assess RNA quality, and a NanoDrop 2000 was used to measure RNA concentration.

Points on this clonotype: The antigen it recognizes is unknown. Per-nucleotide qualities are absent, and no much larger clonotype sits a single base away.

The library came from multiplex PCR. Sequencing used an Illumina HiSeq 4000. iRepertoire HTBI primers and Arm-PCR amplification of CDR3 regions were used to construct TCR beta libraries. Before sequencing, the PCR products underwent gel purification. In the source study's methods: Gene usage analysis of CDR3 amino acid clonotypes used the roughly 62 TRBV and more than 13 TRBJ segments found across samples. COPE and FqMerger were used to merge filtered high-quality paired reads into contigs. BLAST was used to align contigs to the IMGT TRBV, TRBD and TRBJ reference genes, and CDR3 was defined following IMGT. Any clonotype with a frequency above 0.1% was counted as a highly expanded clone. Shannon entropy was used to measure repertoire diversity, and the Gini coefficient was used to measure V-J evenness. A clonotype was considered public if more than one individual shared it. TCRdb reprocessed the public reads (quality trimming at Q25 with fastp, clone calling with MiXCR) and kept in-frame beta chains. Each entry merges the rows of one CDR3 protein and shows their most common DNA and genes. The V and J calls and clone size come from TCRdb's table, not from the authors' own analysis. The sample table records a few hundred thousand distinct CDR3 sequences; about a quarter of these occur just once. Roughly a quarter of the sample is taken by the ten largest.

Findings and caveats that apply to the study as a whole: Sequencing and analysis were limited to the TCR beta chain. Persistent disease showed preferential use of TRBV28, TRBJ1-2 and TRBJ2-5, whereas newly diagnosed disease favored TRBV20-1 and TRBJ2-1. Compared with newly diagnosed patients, persistent Graves' disease patients had lower TCR Shannon entropy and fewer highly expanded clones, which suggests clonal expansion. Patients with persistent disease shared more public clonotypes (approximately 2,500) than newly diagnosed patients did (966). Peripheral blood alone was examined, since thyroid tissue, which constituted the primary lesion, could not be accessed. As a limitation, the authors acknowledged that the small sample size may reduce accuracy.

This chain joins TRBV20-1 to TRBJ2-5, and TRBD2 matches 8 of the central bases. The clonotype originates from a female donor with Graves disease. The sample was peripheral blood mononuclear cells (PBMCs), taken when the disease was refractory, from a patient treated with antithyroid drugs. CDR3 sequence: CSASTGGETQYF. In nucleotide form, the sequence is TGCAGTGCTAGTACGGGAGGGGAGACCCAGTACTTC.